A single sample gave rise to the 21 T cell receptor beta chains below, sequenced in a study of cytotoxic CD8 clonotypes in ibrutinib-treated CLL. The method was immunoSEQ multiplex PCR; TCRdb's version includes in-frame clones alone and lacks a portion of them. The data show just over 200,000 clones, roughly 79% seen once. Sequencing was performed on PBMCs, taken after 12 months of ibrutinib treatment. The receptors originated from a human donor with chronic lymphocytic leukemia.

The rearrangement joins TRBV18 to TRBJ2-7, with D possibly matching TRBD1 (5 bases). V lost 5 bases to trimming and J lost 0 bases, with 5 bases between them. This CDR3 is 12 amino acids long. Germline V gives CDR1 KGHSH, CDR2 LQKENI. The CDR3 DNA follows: TGTGCCAGCTCAGACAGCTCCTACGAGCAGTACTTC. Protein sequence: CASSDSSYEQYF.

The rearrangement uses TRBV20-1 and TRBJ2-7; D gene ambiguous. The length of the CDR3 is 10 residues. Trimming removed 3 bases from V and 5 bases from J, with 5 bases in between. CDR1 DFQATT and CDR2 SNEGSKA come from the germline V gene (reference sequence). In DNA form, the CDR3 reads TGCAGTGCTAGCAAGGACGAGCAGTACTTC. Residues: CSASKDEQYF.

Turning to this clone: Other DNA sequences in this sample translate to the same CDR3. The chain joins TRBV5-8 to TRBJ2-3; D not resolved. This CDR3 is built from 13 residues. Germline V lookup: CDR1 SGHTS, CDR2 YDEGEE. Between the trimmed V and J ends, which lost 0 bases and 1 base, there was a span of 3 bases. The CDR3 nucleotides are TGTGCCAGCAGCTTGGCGGGCACAGATACGCAGTATTTT. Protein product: CASSLAGTDTQYF.

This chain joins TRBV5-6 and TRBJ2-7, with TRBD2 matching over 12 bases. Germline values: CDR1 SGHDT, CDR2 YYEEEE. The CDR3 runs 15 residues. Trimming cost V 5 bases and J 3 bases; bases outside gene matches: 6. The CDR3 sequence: CASSLLAGGVYEQYF. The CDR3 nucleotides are TGTGCCAGCAGTCTCCTAGCGGGAGGGGTCTACGAGCAGTACTTC.

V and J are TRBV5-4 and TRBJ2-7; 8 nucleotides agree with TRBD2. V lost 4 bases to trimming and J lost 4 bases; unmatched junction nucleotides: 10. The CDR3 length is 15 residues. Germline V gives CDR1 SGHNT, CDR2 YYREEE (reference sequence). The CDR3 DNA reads TGTGCCAGCAGCCTGCCCGGGACTAGATCGTACGAGCAGTACTTC. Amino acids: CASSLPGTRSYEQYF.

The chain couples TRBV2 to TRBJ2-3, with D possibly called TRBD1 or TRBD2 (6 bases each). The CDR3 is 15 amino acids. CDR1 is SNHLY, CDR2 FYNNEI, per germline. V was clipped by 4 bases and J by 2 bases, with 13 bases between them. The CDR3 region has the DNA TGTGCCAGCAGTGGGCAGGGGACTCACACAGATACGCAGTATTTT. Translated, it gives CASSGQGTHTDTQYF. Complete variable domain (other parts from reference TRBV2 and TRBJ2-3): EPEVTQTPSHQVTQMGQEVILRCVPISNHLYFYWYRQILGQKVEFLVSFYNNEISEKSEIFDDQFSVERPDGSNFTLKIRSTKLEDSAMYFCASSGQGTHTDTQYFGPGTRLTVL.

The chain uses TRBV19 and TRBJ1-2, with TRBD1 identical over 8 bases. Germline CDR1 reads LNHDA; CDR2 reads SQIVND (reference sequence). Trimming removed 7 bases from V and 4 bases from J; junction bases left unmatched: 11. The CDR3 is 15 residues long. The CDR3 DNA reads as TGTGCCAGTATTCCCGGACAGGGATGGAGCTATGGCTACACCTTC. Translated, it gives CASIPGQGWSYGYTF. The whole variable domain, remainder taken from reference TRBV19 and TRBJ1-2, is DGGITQSPKYLFRKEGQNVTLSCEQNLNHDAMYWYRQDPGQGLRLIYYSQIVNDFQKGDIAEGYSVSREKKESFPLTVTSAQKNPTAFYLCASIPGQGWSYGYTFGSGTRLTVV.

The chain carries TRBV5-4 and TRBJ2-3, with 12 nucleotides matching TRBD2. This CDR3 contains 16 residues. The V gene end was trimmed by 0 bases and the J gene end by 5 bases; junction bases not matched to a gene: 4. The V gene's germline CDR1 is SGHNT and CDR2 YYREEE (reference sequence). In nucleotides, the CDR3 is TGTGCCAGCAGCTTGGAGACTAGCGGGAGTGGAGATACGCAGTATTTT. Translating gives CASSLETSGSGDTQYF.

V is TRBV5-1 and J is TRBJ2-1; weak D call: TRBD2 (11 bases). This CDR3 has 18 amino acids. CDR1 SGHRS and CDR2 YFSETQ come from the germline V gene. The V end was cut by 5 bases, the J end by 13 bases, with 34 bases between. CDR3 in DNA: TGCGCCAGCAGGCCGGGACAGGGGCGGACTACTACTAGCGGGAGTCAGTTCTTC. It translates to CASRPGQGRTTTSGSQFF.

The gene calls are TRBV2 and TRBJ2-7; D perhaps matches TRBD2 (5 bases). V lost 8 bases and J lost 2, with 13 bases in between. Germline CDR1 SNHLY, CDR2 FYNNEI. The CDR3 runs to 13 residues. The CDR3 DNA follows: TGTGCCAGCCGAGGGCAGGCACCCTACGAGCAGTACTTC. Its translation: CASRGQAPYEQYF. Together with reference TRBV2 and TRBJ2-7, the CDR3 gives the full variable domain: EPEVTQTPSHQVTQMGQEVILRCVPISNHLYFYWYRQILGQKVEFLVSFYNNEISEKSEIFDDQFSVERPDGSNFTLKIRSTKLEDSAMYFCASRGQAPYEQYFGPGTRLTVT.

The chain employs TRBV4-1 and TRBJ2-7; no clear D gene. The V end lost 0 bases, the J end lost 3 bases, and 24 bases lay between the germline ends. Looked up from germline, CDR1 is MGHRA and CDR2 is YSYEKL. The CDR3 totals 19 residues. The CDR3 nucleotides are TGCGCCAGCAGCCAAGAGGACCGACGACCCTCGGAACTTAACTACGAGCAGTACTTC. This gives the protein CASSQEDRRPSELNYEQYF.

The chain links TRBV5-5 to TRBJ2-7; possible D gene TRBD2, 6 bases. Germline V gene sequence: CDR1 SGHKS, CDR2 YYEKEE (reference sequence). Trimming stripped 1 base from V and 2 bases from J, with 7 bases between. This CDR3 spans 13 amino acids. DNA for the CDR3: TGTGCCAGCAGCTTGTGGGGGGCCTACGAGCAGTACTTC. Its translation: CASSLWGAYEQYF.

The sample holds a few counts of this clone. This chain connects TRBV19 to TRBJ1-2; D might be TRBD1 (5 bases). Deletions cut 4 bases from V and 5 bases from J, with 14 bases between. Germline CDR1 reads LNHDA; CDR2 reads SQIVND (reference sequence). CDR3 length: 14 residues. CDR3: CASSRGQGQYGYTF. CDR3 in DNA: TGTGCCAGTAGTAGAGGACAAGGTCAATATGGCTACACCTTC.

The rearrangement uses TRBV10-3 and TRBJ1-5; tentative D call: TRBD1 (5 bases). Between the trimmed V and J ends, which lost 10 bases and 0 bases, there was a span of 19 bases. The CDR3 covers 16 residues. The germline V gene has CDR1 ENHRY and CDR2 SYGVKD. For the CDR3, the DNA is TGTGCCACGGCCGGGGCAGCGATTCCTAGCAATCAGCCCCAGCATTTT. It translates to CATAGAAIPSNQPQHF.

CDR3 DNA sequence: TGTGCCAGCAGTCGGACTAGCGGGGGCTCCTACGAGCAGTACTTC. Protein sequence: CASSRTSGGSYEQYF. The J gene is TRBJ2-7, the V gene TRBV6-5; 13 bases map to TRBD2. The CDR3 runs 15 residues. Germline V gene data show CDR1 as MNHEY and CDR2 as SVGAGI. J was trimmed by 0 bases and V by 5 bases; bases with no gene match: 1.

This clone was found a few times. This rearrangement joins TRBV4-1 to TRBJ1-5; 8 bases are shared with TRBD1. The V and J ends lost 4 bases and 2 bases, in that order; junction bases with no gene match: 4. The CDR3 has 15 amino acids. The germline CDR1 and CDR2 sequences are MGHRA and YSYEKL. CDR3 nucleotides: TGCGCCAGCAGCCGCTCGGGACAGGGCAATCAGCCCCAGCATTTT. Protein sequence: CASSRSGQGNQPQHF.

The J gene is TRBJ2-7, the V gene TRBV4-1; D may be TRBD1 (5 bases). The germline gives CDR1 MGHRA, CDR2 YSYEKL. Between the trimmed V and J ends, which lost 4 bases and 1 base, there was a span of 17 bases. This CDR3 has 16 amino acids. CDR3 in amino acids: CASSPLGRVGSYEQYF. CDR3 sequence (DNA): TGCGCCAGCAGCCCCCTGGGCAGGGTGGGGTCCTACGAGCAGTACTTC.

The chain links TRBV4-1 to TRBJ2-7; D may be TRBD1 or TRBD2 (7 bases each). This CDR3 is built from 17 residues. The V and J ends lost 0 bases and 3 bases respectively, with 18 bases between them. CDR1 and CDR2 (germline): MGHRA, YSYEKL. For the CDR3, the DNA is TGCGCCAGCAGCCAAGATCCTGGGAGGGGGCGCTTCTACGAGCAGTACTTC. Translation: CASSQDPGRGRFYEQYF.

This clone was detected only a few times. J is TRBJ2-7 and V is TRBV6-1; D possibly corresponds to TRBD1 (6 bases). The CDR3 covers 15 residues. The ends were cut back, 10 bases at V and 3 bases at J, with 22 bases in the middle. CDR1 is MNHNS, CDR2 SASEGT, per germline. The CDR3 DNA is TGTGCCACCTTTGGGTCCGGGACAACCTTCTACGAGCAGTACTTC. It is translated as CATFGSGTTFYEQYF.

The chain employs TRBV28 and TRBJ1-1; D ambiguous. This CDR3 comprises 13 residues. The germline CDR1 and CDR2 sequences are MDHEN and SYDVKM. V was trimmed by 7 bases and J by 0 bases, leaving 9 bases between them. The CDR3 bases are TGTGCCAGCAACCCAGACTTGAACACTGAAGCTTTCTTT. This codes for CASNPDLNTEAFF.

CDR3 protein: CASRGIRTNTEAFF. The CDR3 DNA sequence: TGTGCCAGCAGGGGGATACGGACCAACACTGAAGCTTTCTTT. This chain links TRBV2 with TRBJ1-1, with D unresolved. CDR3 length: 14 amino acids. CDR1 is SNHLY, CDR2 FYNNEI, per germline. V shed 6 bases and J shed 2 bases, with 13 bases lying between them.